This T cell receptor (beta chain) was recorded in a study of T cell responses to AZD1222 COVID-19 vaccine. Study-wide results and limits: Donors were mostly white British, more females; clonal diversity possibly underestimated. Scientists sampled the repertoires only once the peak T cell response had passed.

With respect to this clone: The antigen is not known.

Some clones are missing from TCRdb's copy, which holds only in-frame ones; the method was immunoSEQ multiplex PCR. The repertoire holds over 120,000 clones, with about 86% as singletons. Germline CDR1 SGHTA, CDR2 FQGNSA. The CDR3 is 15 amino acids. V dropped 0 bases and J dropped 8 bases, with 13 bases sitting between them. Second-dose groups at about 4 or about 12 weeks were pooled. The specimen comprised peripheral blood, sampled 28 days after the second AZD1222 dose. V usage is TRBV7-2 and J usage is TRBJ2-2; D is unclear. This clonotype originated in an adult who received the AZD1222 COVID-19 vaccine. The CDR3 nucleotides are TGTGCCAGCAGCTTAGCGTTCCACCCGGGTGGGGAGCTGTTTTTT. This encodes CASSLAFHPGGELFF.